This entry features one T cell receptor (beta chain) sequence. This clone is medium-sized (0.01 to 0.1%) in terms of sample share. What antigen it recognizes has not been identified. Base qualities are missing; no much larger clone stands one base away. Enrollment in ICON was initiated in the first half of 2016, and the last patient was enrolled in 2018. Fresh tumor and matched uninvolved tissue for in-depth immune analyses, including TCR sequencing, were collected from a subcohort of some 69 patients. DNA for TCR sequencing was isolated from bulk tissue, and no cell sorting was done. TCR sequencing with the immunoSEQ assay provided the T-cell fraction in tumor and uninvolved lung tissue. Per the authors' processing: In the survival analysis, patients were divided into a high T-cell fraction group (upper tertile) and a low T-cell fraction group (lower two tertiles), and the two groups were compared using a log-rank test. A signed-rank test was used to check for differences in T-cell fraction between paired tumor and uninvolved lung. TCRdb retrieved this table from immuneACCESS and kept in-frame rearrangements only. Not all clones are present; in checked studies, unresolved V genes account for under half, and no reason is known for the remainder. V, J and clone size are those of that table, while D and trimming were read from the DNA. The table for this sample lists about 12,000 clones; roughly 85% of them were counted only once. Approximately 12% of the sample rests with the top ten.

This sample was included in a study of tumor-infiltrating lymphocytes in localized non-small cell lung cancer (dated by TCRdb to about 2021). Background for the entire study: The cohort included patients whose samples were collected after neoadjuvant chemotherapy, as well as both smokers and never-smokers and several histologies. Each patient provided resected tumor tissue plus uninvolved lung tissue from the same patient, with the uninvolved lung tissue described as non-adjacent to the tumor. The same patients underwent several integrated assays, with TCR sequencing performed together with flow cytometry, multiplex immunofluorescence, RNA-seq, exome sequencing and proteomics. The overall ICON cohort comprised over 140 surgical patients with localized non-small cell lung cancer whose tumors were resected. For under 70 patients, immunoSEQ T-cell fraction was compared between paired tumor and uninvolved lung. Broad study findings and their caveats: TCR-derived T-cell fraction did not differ between the flow cytometry-defined immunotypes IM1 (good prognosis) and IM2 (poor prognosis). Assay coverage varied across patients depending on available tissue quantity, so only a subset of the cohort had TCR sequencing. Because different assays used different pieces of the same tissue, intratumor heterogeneity could not be separated from technical variation. Higher T cell infiltration in tumors than in uninvolved lung tissue was supported by TCRbeta sequencing, consistent with immunofluorescence CD3 counts.

Counted from cysteine to phenylalanine, this CDR3 has 13 amino acids. Just CDR3 DNA is preserved here, 39 bases in frame from base 1. Taken from the germline V gene (reference sequence), the CDR1 and CDR2 loops are SGHKS and YYEKEE. The junction shows trimming of 0 bases on V and 7 bases on J, plus 8 bases between the germline ends. Recombination connected TRBV5-5 to TRBJ1-5, with no confident D gene call. This receptor was taken from a human donor with non-small cell lung cancer. Sequencing input: uninvolved lung tissue not adjacent to the tumor. CDR3 region: CASSLAGPQPQHF. At the DNA level, the sequence is TGTGCCAGCAGCTTGGCAGGCCCCCAGCCCCAGCATTTT. The reference TRBV5-5 and TRBJ1-5 proteins fill in what lies around the CDR3, so the full variable domain reads DAGVTQSPTHLIKTRGQQVTLRCSPISGHKSVSWYQQVLGQGPQFIFQYYEKEERGRGNFPDRFSARQFPNYSSELNVNALLLGDSALYLCASSLAGPQPQHFGDGTRLSIL.